Detailed here is one TCR beta chain. This clone is a singleton in its sample. The target of this receptor is not known. No base quality information exists; no much larger clone differs at one position. The CDR3, from cysteine to phenylalanine, totals 12 residues. Here the CDR3 DNA is all that survives: 36 bases in frame from base 1. The germline V gene encodes CDR1 GTSNPN and CDR2 SVGIG (reference sequence). The trim is 5 bases for V and 5 bases for J, with a gap of 11 bases between the germline ends. The data were taken from a study of blood T cell repertoires in COVID-19 (dated by TCRdb to 2020 to 2021). The study in broad terms: Samples from collaborators originated in the United States, Italy and Spain and spanned both the acute and convalescent phases of COVID-19. The prospective study material was composed of cDNA or gDNA derived from T cells, B-cell-depleted T cells, or PBMCs. A freely available public database, intended as a resource for researchers studying the immune response to SARS-CoV-2, is where the repertoires were released. Where available, HLA class I and class II types were obtained from metadata supplied by the sample provider rather than from assay-based typing. The sample metadata nearly always contained a de-identified subject ID, COVID-19 status, age in years and sex. Deeply sampled blood TCRbeta repertoires from subjects exposed to, actively infected with, or recovered from COVID-19 were included in the dataset. Samples were obtained from the ongoing ImmuneRACE study (first 160 participants) and from over 1,000 subjects provided by 6 global collaborators. Points the paper makes about the study in general: How much clinical and demographic metadata was included differed by source and by participant, and the metadata was provided uncurated.

TCRbeta CDR3 regions were amplified from genomic DNA using the immunoSEQ Assay, a bias-controlled multiplex PCR. The published analysis was carried out like this. Within the assay, amplification of reference gene primers was used to estimate how many nucleated cells each sample contained. Sequence reads were collapsed and filtered to measure the absolute abundance of every unique TCRbeta CDR3 rearrangement. For each sample, productive Simpson clonality was calculated as the square root of Simpson's diversity index over productive rearrangements. Sourced from immuneACCESS, this table was stored by TCRdb with only in-frame sequences that have V and J called. A share of the clones is absent; for the studies checked, an unresolved V gene accounts for under half, and the remainder has no known explanation. V and J calls and clone size are as listed in that table; D and trimming were resolved from the DNA. Here the sample has a few hundred thousand clones; around nine tenths occur a single time. The top ten clonotypes cover roughly 14% of the sample.

Participants in the prospective study were aged roughly 18 to 89 years, lived in about two dozen United States geographic areas, and enrolled through a virtual design. In the prospective study, participants were assigned to cohorts based on the clinical history participants reported in a screening survey and a study questionnaire. In the prospective study, whole blood, serum and a nasopharyngeal or oropharyngeal swab were collected from each participant by mobile phlebotomists. Additional blood draws and questionnaires over an approximately two-month period could optionally be provided by prospective study participants. Before DNA extraction, prospective study blood samples were shipped either frozen or at room temperature.

Source material: PBMCs or T cells enriched from blood (not recorded which). The TCR was taken from a woman aged 50 to 60 with acute COVID-19. The rearranged segments are TRBV30 and TRBJ2-3; the D gene is perhaps TRBD2, from 6 matching bases. In nucleotides, the sequence is TGTGCCTGGCGGGAGATGGGAGATACGCAGTATTTT. It translates to CAWREMGDTQYF. Joined to the reference TRBV30 and TRBJ2-3 proteins, this CDR3 gives the full variable domain: SQTIHQWPATLVQPVGSPLSLECTVEGTSNPNLYWYRQAAGRGLQLLFYSVGIGQISSEVPQNLSASRPQDRQFILSSKKLLLSDSGFYLCAWREMGDTQYFGPGTRLTVL.